A single sample gave rise to the 21 T cell receptor beta chains below, sequenced in a study of CD8 T cells in Susac syndrome. RNA totalling 0.5 to 1 ug underwent reverse transcription with random hexamers. TCRdb processed the immunoSEQ multiplex PCR reads anew with MiXCR; each CDR3 protein has one entry. This sample has 140,000 to 150,000 distinct CDR3 sequences; roughly 95% occur once, and the top ten carry about 0.08%. The sequenced sample was CD4+ T cells from PBMCs. The receptors derive from a human donor with Susac syndrome.

The CDR3 reads CASTPPGAEAFF. CDR3 nucleotides: TGTGCCAGCACTCCCCCGGGGGCTGAAGCTTTCTTT. This sequence joins TRBV28 and TRBJ1-1; the D gene is possibly TRBD1 (5 bases). The germline V and J ends were trimmed by 7 bases and 6 bases, with 12 bases remaining between them. This CDR3 comprises 12 residues. Germline CDR1 reads MDHEN; CDR2 reads SYDVKM.

The chain has TRBV4-2 and TRBJ1-2; D is unresolved. Trimming cost V 0 bases and J 1 base, with 6 bases left between them. The germline V gene has CDR1 LGHNA and CDR2 YNFKEQ. The CDR3 has 14 amino acids. The CDR3, as DNA: TGTGCCAGCAGCCAAGAACGACGTAACTATGGCTACACCTTC. It codes for CASSQERRNYGYTF.

The V and J genes are TRBV29-1 and TRBJ1-1, with D unresolved. Germline V lookup: CDR1 SQVTM, CDR2 ANQGSEA. Trimming stripped 2 bases from V and 1 base from J, with 11 bases between. The CDR3 consists of 14 residues. CDR3 residues: CSVESLRANTEAFF. Here the CDR3 DNA reads TGCAGCGTTGAATCCCTACGGGCGAACACTGAAGCTTTCTTT.

V usage is TRBV5-6 and J usage is TRBJ2-1, with D unclear. The CDR3 runs to 12 residues. CDR1 is SGHDT and CDR2 is YYEEEE in the germline V gene. V lost 1 base to trimming and J lost 10 bases, with 9 bases between them. As DNA, the CDR3 is TGTGCCAGCAGCTTGATGGCCGGAGAGCAGTTCTTC. Translated, it gives CASSLMAGEQFF.

V gene TRBV24-1 combines with J gene TRBJ2-3; D gene unclear. The CDR3 is 16 amino acids. The V end lost 2 bases, the J end lost 3 bases, and 14 bases lay between the germline ends. Germline-derived CDR1 and CDR2 are KGHDR and SFDVKD. The CDR3 DNA reads TGTGCCACCAGTGATTCTGCCCAATCGACTACAGATACGCAGTATTTT. Translating gives CATSDSAQSTTDTQYF.

The chain links TRBV4-1 to TRBJ2-7; tentative D call: TRBD1 (5 bases). This CDR3 is built from 15 residues. Trimming pared 2 bases from V and 0 bases from J, leaving 11 bases between. Looked up from germline, CDR1 is MGHRA and CDR2 is YSYEKL. Written as DNA, the CDR3 is TGCGCCAGCAGCCAACAGGGTTCCCTCTCCTACGAGCAGTACTTC. This translates into CASSQQGSLSYEQYF.

The genes are TRBV5-6 and TRBJ2-7; D could derive from TRBD1 or TRBD2 (5 bases each). Germline assignment: CDR1 SGHDT and CDR2 YYEEEE. The CDR3 has 13 amino acids. V was clipped by 2 bases and J by 3 bases, with 9 bases between them. The CDR3 is CASSFPGSYEQYF. Written as DNA, the CDR3 is TGTGCCAGCAGCTTCCCAGGGAGCTACGAGCAGTACTTC.

This sequence joins TRBV2 and TRBJ1-2; a weak D match, TRBD1 (5 bases). The CDR3 is made up of 13 amino acids. Germline V gene sequence: CDR1 SNHLY, CDR2 FYNNEI. Trimming left V 2 bases short and J 4 bases short, with 8 bases between. This CDR3 is CASSESRAYGYTF. The DNA for the CDR3 is TGTGCCAGCAGTGAAAGCAGGGCCTATGGCTACACCTTC.

CDR3 sequence (DNA): TGTGCCAGCAGCCATGGTGTAGGGTACACCTACGAGCAGTACTTC. This translates into CASSHGVGYTYEQYF. The V gene is TRBV14, the J gene TRBJ2-7; D uncertain. Germline loops: CDR1 SGHDN, CDR2 FVKESK. The V end lost 3 bases, the J end lost 2 bases, and 14 bases lay between the germline ends. The CDR3 has 15 residues.

J is TRBJ1-1 and V is TRBV7-9; tentatively, D is TRBD1 (5 bases). Per the germline V gene, CDR1 is SEHNR and CDR2 is FQNEAQ (reference sequence). This CDR3 contains 16 residues. Trimming removed 1 base from V and 4 bases from J, with 16 bases in between. The DNA for the CDR3 is TGTGCCAGCAGCTTAGACCTGGGTCGGGGGGGCACTGAAGCTTTCTTT. Translated: CASSLDLGRGGTEAFF.

The gene calls are TRBV7-2 and TRBJ2-1, with TRBD2 matching over 8 bases. Germline trimming cut 1 base from V and 10 bases from J; bases unmatched to any gene: 9. CDR3 length: 15 residues. The germline V gene encodes CDR1 SGHTA and CDR2 FQGNSA. The CDR3 spells CASSLDRSGGSEQFF. As DNA, the CDR3 is TGTGCCAGCAGCTTAGATCGGAGCGGGGGAAGCGAGCAGTTCTTC. Supplemented by reference TRBV7-2 and TRBJ2-1, the full variable domain reads GAGVSQSPSNKVTEKGKDVELRCDPISGHTALYWYRQSLGQGLEFLIYFQGNSAPDKSGLPSDRFSAERTGGSVSTLTIQRTQQEDSAVYLCASSLDRSGGSEQFFGPGTRLTVL.

The V gene is TRBV2, the J gene TRBJ2-1; no firm D call. The CDR3 is made up of 12 amino acids. Trimming cost V 6 bases and J 4 bases, with 7 bases left between them. Germline CDR1 is SNHLY and CDR2 is FYNNEI. CDR3 DNA sequence: TGTGCCAGCAGGGATCAGTACAATGAGCAGTTCTTC. Its translation is CASRDQYNEQFF.

This clonotype appeared once. The chain employs TRBV4-1 and TRBJ2-3, with TRBD1 identical over 8 bases. The CDR3 spans 14 residues. V was clipped by 4 bases and J by 3 bases; unmatched bases: 3. CDR1 MGHRA and CDR2 YSYEKL come from the germline V gene. CDR3 amino acids: CASSRDRGTDTQYF. The CDR3 DNA follows: TGCGCCAGCAGCCGAGACAGGGGAACAGATACGCAGTATTTT.

The chain recombines TRBV6-2 or TRBV6-3 with TRBJ1-2; D remains unclear. This CDR3 is built from 12 residues. The germline V gene encodes CDR1 MNHEY and CDR2 SVGEGT. Trimming removed 5 bases at V and 7 bases at J, with 11 bases between. The DNA of the CDR3 is TGTGCCAGCAGTGAGGAACAGTTTGGCTACACCTTC. Its protein product is CASSEEQFGYTF.

The chain employs TRBV10-1 and TRBJ1-2; D is uncertain. Germline V gives CDR1 WNHNN, CDR2 SYGVQD (reference sequence). Trimming cost V 2 bases and J 2 bases, with 6 bases left between them. The CDR3 runs 13 residues. The CDR3 bases are TGCGCCAGCAGTGAGCCAGGAAACTATGGCTACACCTTC. Residues: CASSEPGNYGYTF.

The genes are TRBV3-1 and TRBJ1-2; D remains unclear. From germline, CDR1 is LGHDT and CDR2 YNNKEL (reference sequence). V dropped 1 base and J dropped 8 bases, with 11 bases sitting between them. CDR3 length equals 13 residues. Here the CDR3 reads CASSQAANSGYTF. In DNA form, the CDR3 reads TGTGCCAGCAGCCAAGCCGCGAATTCCGGCTACACCTTC.

The CDR3 region has the DNA TGTGCCAGCAGTCCCTGGACTCGGGGCCAAAATGAGCAGTTCTTC. Its translation is CASSPWTRGQNEQFF. This chain uses TRBV28 with TRBJ2-1; D possibly uses TRBD1 or TRBD2 (5 bases each). Germline CDR1 is MDHEN and CDR2 is SYDVKM. Trimming stripped 5 bases from V and 7 bases from J, with 18 bases between. This CDR3 is 15 amino acids long.

Only one count was recorded for this clonotype. The gene calls are TRBV20-1 and TRBJ2-1; D unresolved. The V gene lost 2 bases and the J gene lost 3 bases, with 11 bases spanning the gap. CDR3 length equals 14 residues. CDR1 DFQATT and CDR2 SNEGSKA come from the germline V gene (reference sequence). The CDR3 sequence is CSARLGASYNEQFF. The CDR3 DNA reads TGCAGTGCTAGATTAGGCGCCAGCTACAATGAGCAGTTCTTC.

The rearrangement links TRBV4-1 to TRBJ2-2, with TRBD2 identical over 7 bases. V lost 1 base and J lost 4; bases outside the gene matches: 6. The CDR3 is 16 amino acids. CDR1 is MGHRA, CDR2 YSYEKL, per germline. CDR3 loop: CASSQGKVAGTGELFF. Here the CDR3 DNA reads TGCGCCAGCAGCCAAGGGAAAGTAGCGGGCACCGGGGAGCTGTTTTTT.

In its sample, this clonotype was seen once. The chain uses TRBV19 and TRBJ2-3; TRBD2 agrees at 7 bases. The CDR3 loop spans 16 amino acids. Germline V gene lookup returns CDR1 LNHDA and CDR2 SQIVND (reference sequence). With V trimmed by 1 base and J by 6 bases, 10 bases remained unmatched. The DNA of the CDR3 is TGTGCCAGTAGTATAGGTTGGGACTATATGCGGGATACGCAGTATTTT. Translated: CASSIGWDYMRDTQYF. Full variable domain (outside the CDR3, taken from reference TRBV19 and TRBJ2-3): DGGITQSPKYLFRKEGQNVTLSCEQNLNHDAMYWYRQDPGQGLRLIYYSQIVNDFQKGDIAEGYSVSREKKESFPLTVTSAQKNPTAFYLCASSIGWDYMRDTQYFGPGTRLTVL.

This rearrangement joins TRBV20-1 to TRBJ2-3; the D is unclear. Per the germline V gene, CDR1 is DFQATT and CDR2 is SNEGSKA (reference sequence). This CDR3 region has 11 residues. Trimming cost V 2 bases and J 4 bases, with 4 bases left between them. For the CDR3, the DNA is TGCAGTGCTAGAAGTTCAGATACGCAGTATTTT. Amino acid sequence: CSARSSDTQYF.